Sequencing of this TCR beta chain was carried out in a study of beta chain features in type 1 diabetes. Germline trimming cut 4 bases from V and 1 base from J; bases unmatched to any gene: 2. CDR3 length: 15 amino acids. Looked up from germline, CDR1 is SGHRS and CDR2 is YFSETQ. A note on this clone: Its antigen is undetermined. The same CDR3 also results from other DNA sequences found in this sample.

Reverse transcribing all isolated RNA meant expressed TCRB transcripts were sequenced. The protocol was immunoSEQ multiplex PCR, while the TCRdb copy is restricted to in-frame clones and leaves out a portion. The repertoire holds roughly 610,000 clones, with about 14% as singletons. Findings of the study overall: When Type 1 diabetes patients were examined, their TCRB CDR3s proved moderately but significantly shorter in all four CD4+ subsets. Insertions at VDJ junctions were less frequent in type 1 diabetes patients. These patients also deleted more nucleotides at the same junctions. Within patients, naive, central memory and Treg TCRB repertoires seemed more similar than within healthy donors.

The clonotype was recovered from a man aged 18-30 years in good health. V and J are TRBV5-1 and TRBJ2-1, with 10 bases matching TRBD2. Sequencing input: naive CD4+ T cells from blood. The CDR3 here is CASSPSGSSYNEQFF. CDR3 DNA: TGCGCCAGCAGCCCTAGCGGGAGTTCCTACAATGAGCAGTTCTTC.